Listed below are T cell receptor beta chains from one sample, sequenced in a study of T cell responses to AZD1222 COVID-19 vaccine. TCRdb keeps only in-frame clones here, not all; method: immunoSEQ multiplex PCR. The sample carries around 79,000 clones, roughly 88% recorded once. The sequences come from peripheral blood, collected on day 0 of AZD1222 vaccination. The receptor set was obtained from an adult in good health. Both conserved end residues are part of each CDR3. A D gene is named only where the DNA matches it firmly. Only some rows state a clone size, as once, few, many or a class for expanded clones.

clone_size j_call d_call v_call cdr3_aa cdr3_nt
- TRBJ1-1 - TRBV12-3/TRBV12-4 CASSFFQDTEAFF TGTGCCAGCAGTTTTTTCCAGGACACTGAAGCTTTCTTT
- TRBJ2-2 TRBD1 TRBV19 CASSWDRGDGELFF TGTGCCAGTAGTTGGGACAGGGGGGACGGGGAGCTGTTTTTT
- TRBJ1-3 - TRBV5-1 CASSSGSTGNTIYF TGCGCCAGCAGCTCAGGGTCCACTGGAAACACCATATATTTT
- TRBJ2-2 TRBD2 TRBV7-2 CASSLARLAGGSGELFF TGTGCCAGCAGCTTAGCCCGACTAGCGGGGGGCTCCGGGGAGCTGTTTTTT
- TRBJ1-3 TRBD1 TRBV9 CASSVGGVGGQGTSGNTIYF TGTGCCAGCAGCGTAGGTGGAGTGGGGGGACAGGGGACCTCTGGAAACACCATATATTTT
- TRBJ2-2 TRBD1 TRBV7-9 CASSLQRGQGVKAGELFF TGTGCCAGCAGCTTACAGCGGGGACAGGGGGTAAAAGCCGGGGAGCTGTTTTTT
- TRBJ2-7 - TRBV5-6 CASSLDTTYEQYF TGTGCCAGCAGCTTGGACACTACCTACGAGCAGTACTTC
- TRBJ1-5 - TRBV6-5 CAAQVRAAWDQPQHF TGTGCCGCCCAGGTCCGGGCAGCGTGGGATCAGCCCCAGCATTTT
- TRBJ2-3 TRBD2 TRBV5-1 CASSPGLAGATDTQYF TGCGCCAGCAGCCCGGGACTAGCGGGAGCCACAGATACGCAGTATTTT
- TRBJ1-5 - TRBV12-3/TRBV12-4 CASSPSGNQPQHF TGTGCCAGCTCCCCAAGCGGCAATCAGCCCCAGCATTTT
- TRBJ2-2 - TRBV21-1 CASSWGQNTGELFF TGTGCCAGCAGCTGGGGACAGAACACCGGGGAGCTGTTTTTT
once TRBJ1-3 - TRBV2 CASSPENTIYF TGTGCCAGCAGTCCTGAAAACACCATATATTTT
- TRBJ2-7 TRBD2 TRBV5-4 CASSLGTSGIYEQYF TGTGCCAGCAGCTTGGGGACTAGCGGGATCTACGAGCAGTACTTC
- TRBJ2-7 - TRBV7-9 CASSYTGYEQYF TGTGCCAGCAGCTATACAGGCTACGAGCAGTACTTC
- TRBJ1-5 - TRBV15 CATSRGRPVNQPQHF TGTGCCACCAGCAGAGGCAGGCCGGTCAATCAGCCCCAGCATTTT
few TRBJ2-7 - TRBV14 CAIFTYEQYF TGTGCCATCTTTACCTACGAGCAGTACTTC
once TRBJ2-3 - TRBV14 CASSSEITDTQYF TGTGCCAGCAGCTCGGAAATTACAGATACGCAGTATTTT
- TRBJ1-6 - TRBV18 CASSPPQGGNSPLHF TGTGCCAGCTCACCACCTCAAGGGGGAAATTCACCCCTCCACTTT
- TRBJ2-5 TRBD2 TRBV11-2 CASSKTSGRGQETQYF TGTGCCAGCAGCAAAACTAGCGGGAGGGGACAAGAGACCCAGTACTTC
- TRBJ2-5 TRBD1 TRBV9 CASSGSTGLETQYF TGTGCCAGCAGCGGGTCGACAGGGTTGGAGACCCAGTACTTC
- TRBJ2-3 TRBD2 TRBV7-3 CASSPYPSGRGGEDTQYF TGTGCCAGCAGCCCATATCCAAGCGGGAGAGGGGGAGAAGATACGCAGTATTTT
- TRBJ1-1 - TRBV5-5 CASSSEWGTEAFF TGTGCCAGCAGCTCGGAGTGGGGCACTGAAGCTTTCTTT
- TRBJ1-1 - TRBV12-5 CASVGRVNGTNTEAFF TGTGCTAGTGTCGGAAGGGTAAACGGGACAAACACTGAAGCTTTCTTT
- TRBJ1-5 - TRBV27 CASSSSGRQISNQPQHF TGTGCCAGCAGTTCCTCTGGTAGACAGATTAGCAATCAGCCCCAGCATTTT
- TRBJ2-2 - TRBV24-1 CATSDLGQTNTGELFF TGTGCCACCAGTGATTTGGGGCAGACGAACACCGGGGAGCTGTTTTTT
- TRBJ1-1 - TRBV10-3 CAISEIGSEAFF TGTGCCATCAGTGAAATAGGATCTGAAGCTTTCTTT
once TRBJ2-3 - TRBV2 CASSWVASTDTQYF TGTGCCAGCAGTTGGGTAGCATCCACAGATACGCAGTATTTT
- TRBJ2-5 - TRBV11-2 CASREKGRQETQYF TGTGCCAGCAGGGAAAAGGGTAGGCAAGAGACCCAGTACTTC
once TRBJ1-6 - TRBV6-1 CASSENGRRVNSPLHF TGTGCCAGCAGTGAAAATGGTCGGAGGGTTAATTCACCCCTCCACTTT
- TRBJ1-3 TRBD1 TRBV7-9 CASSQDRDPGNTIYF TGTGCCAGCAGCCAGGACAGGGACCCTGGAAACACCATATATTTT
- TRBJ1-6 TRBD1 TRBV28 CASSSRTGGNSPLHF TGTGCCAGCAGTTCCCGGACAGGCGGTAATTCACCCCTCCACTTT
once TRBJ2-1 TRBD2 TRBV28 CASSEPGLAGAVGGEQFF TGTGCCAGCAGTGAACCGGGACTAGCGGGAGCGGTTGGCGGTGAGCAGTTCTTC
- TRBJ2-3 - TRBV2 CASIPRAMDTQYF TGTGCCAGCATTCCCAGGGCTATGGATACGCAGTATTTT
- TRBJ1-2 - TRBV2 CASSDRGISGYTF TGTGCCAGCAGTGACAGGGGTATCTCTGGCTACACCTTC
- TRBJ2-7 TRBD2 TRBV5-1 CASSLEAGRDEQYF TGCGCCAGCAGCTTGGAGGCAGGGAGGGACGAGCAGTACTTC
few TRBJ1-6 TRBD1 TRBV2 CASSTDRDSPLHF TGTGCCAGCAGTACCGACAGGGATTCACCCCTCCACTTT
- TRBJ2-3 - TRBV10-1 CASSEFRFTDTQYF TGCGCCAGCAGTGAGTTCCGGTTCACAGATACGCAGTATTTT
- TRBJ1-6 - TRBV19 CASSISSGYLNSPLHF TGTGCCAGTAGTATTTCATCAGGGTATTTGAATTCACCCCTCCACTTT
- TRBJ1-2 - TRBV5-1 CASSLAEGGYTF TGCGCCAGCAGCTTGGCCGAAGGTGGCTACACCTTC
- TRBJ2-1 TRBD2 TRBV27 CASQTSGRYNEQFF TGTGCCAGCCAGACTAGCGGGAGATACAATGAGCAGTTCTTC
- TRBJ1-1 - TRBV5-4 CASSPPGTEAFF TGTGCCAGCAGCCCCCCCGGCACTGAAGCTTTCTTT